These T cell receptor beta chains were read from a single sample in a study of blood T cell repertoires in COVID-19. Libraries were prepared by immunoSEQ multiplex PCR; TCRdb keeps only in-frame clonotypes and omits some of them. The table includes around 130,000 clones, around 86% detected once. The sequencing sample was made of PBMCs or T cells enriched from blood (not recorded which). The receptors here all came from a man aged 30-40 years who had recovered from COVID-19. Both conserved end residues are part of each CDR3. The D gene is left open where the match is weak. Clone sizes are given selectively: once, few, many, or a class where the clone is expanded.

once	TRBV4-1	TRBJ1-5	NA	TGCGCCAGCAGCCAAGCTCAGGGGCTCGTCAATCAGCCCCAGCATTTT	CASSQAQGLVNQPQHF
NA	TRBV13	TRBJ2-2	TRBD2	TGTGCCAGCAGCTCTACTGTAGCGGGAGCGGACGGGGAGCTGTTTTTT	CASSSTVAGADGELFF
NA	TRBV24-1	TRBJ2-1	NA	TGTGCCACCAGTGCCCCCCCCGGGAGTGGAGTGGAAGGCGAGCAGTTCTTC	CATSAPPGSGVEGEQFF
NA	TRBV30	TRBJ2-3	NA	TGTGCCTGGATGAAGGGAGTCCGGACAGATACGCAGTATTTT	CAWMKGVRTDTQYF
NA	TRBV7-2	TRBJ1-5	TRBD1	TGTGCCAGCAGCTTTACAGGGGGTCAGCCCCAGCATTTT	CASSFTGGQPQHF
NA	TRBV7-2	TRBJ2-5	TRBD2	TGTGCCAGCAGCTTTAGCGGGACACAAGAGACCCAGTACTTC	CASSFSGTQETQYF
NA	TRBV9	TRBJ1-1	NA	TGTGCCAGCAGCCTAACCGACCAGGGTAAAACTGAAGCTTTCTTT	CASSLTDQGKTEAFF
NA	TRBV27	TRBJ1-6	TRBD1	TGTGCCAGCAGGTCCGGGACAGGGACTAATTCACCCCTCCACTTT	CASRSGTGTNSPLHF
NA	TRBV18	TRBJ1-1	NA	TGTGCCAGCTCACCAAGGCCCGGACAGACCAACACTGAAGCTTTCTTT	CASSPRPGQTNTEAFF
NA	TRBV3-1/TRBV3-2	TRBJ2-1	TRBD1	TGTGCCAGCAGCCAAGGAGCCGAGGGGGCCGACAATGAGCAGTTCTTC	CASSQGAEGADNEQFF
NA	TRBV30	TRBJ2-7	NA	TGTGCCTGGTCGCGGCAGGGAAACTCCTACGAGCAGTACTTC	CAWSRQGNSYEQYF
NA	TRBV29-1	TRBJ2-1	TRBD2	TGCAGCTCGGCCCCGAGACTAGCGGGAGTCGTTGAGCAGTTCTTC	CSSAPRLAGVVEQFF
NA	TRBV30	TRBJ2-3	TRBD2	TGTGCCTGGAGTTTTAGCGGGAGCACAGATACGCAGTATTTT	CAWSFSGSTDTQYF
NA	TRBV19	TRBJ1-5	NA	TGTGCCAGTAGCCACGGACTAAATCAGCCCCAGCATTTT	CASSHGLNQPQHF
NA	TRBV11-2	TRBJ2-4	TRBD1	TGTGCCAGCAGCTTCTGGACAGGACCGGCTTTATCGTACTTC	CASSFWTGPALSYF
NA	TRBV6-1	TRBJ2-6	NA	TGTGCCAGCAGTGAGGACAGCTCTGGGGCCAACGTCCTGACTTTC	CASSEDSSGANVLTF
NA	TRBV28	TRBJ2-3	TRBD2	TGTGCGTCCCGGGATAGCGGGAGGGGGGCAGATACGCAGTATTTT	CASRDSGRGADTQYF
NA	TRBV9	TRBJ2-2	TRBD2	TGTGCCAGCAGCGCCCTAGCGGGAGTAGGGGGGGAGCTGTTTTTT	CASSALAGVGGELFF
NA	TRBV7-8	TRBJ1-2	TRBD1	TGTGCCAGCAGCTCGAGGGGACAGGGAACCTATGGCTACACCTTC	CASSSRGQGTYGYTF
NA	TRBV18	TRBJ1-2	NA	TGTGCCAGCTCACCACCGTGGGCACCATATGGCTACACCTTC	CASSPPWAPYGYTF
NA	TRBV5-1	TRBJ1-4	TRBD1	TGCGCCAGCAGCTTGGGGCCCGGACAGGACCTTAATGAAAAACTGTTTTTT	CASSLGPGQDLNEKLFF
NA	TRBV6-2/TRBV6-3	TRBJ2-2	TRBD2	TGTGCCAGCAGCCCTGGGACTAGCGGGAGCACCGGGGAGCTGTTTTTT	CASSPGTSGSTGELFF
few	TRBV6-4	TRBJ2-1	NA	TGTGCCAGCAGTGAATCTAGGGGGGGTGAGCAGTTCTTC	CASSESRGGEQFF
NA	TRBV7-6	TRBJ2-7	NA	TGTGCCAGCAGCTTATATAAGCGGCCCTCCTACGAGCAGTACTTC	CASSLYKRPSYEQYF
NA	TRBV10-2	TRBJ1-1	TRBD1	TGCGCCAGCAGTGACCCGACAGGGCTGAACACTGAAGCTTTCTTT	CASSDPTGLNTEAFF
few	TRBV7-9	TRBJ1-2	TRBD1	TGTGCCAGCAGCCCGGGACAGGGTAACTATGGCTACACCTTC	CASSPGQGNYGYTF
NA	TRBV7-9	TRBJ2-2	NA	TGTGCCAGCAGCCCTTACTCCGGGGGTCAAACCGGGGAGCTGTTTTTT	CASSPYSGGQTGELFF
NA	TRBV18	TRBJ2-7	TRBD1	TGTGCCAGCTCACCAGTCTTGTTTAACACGCAGGGGGACGAGCAGTACTTC	CASSPVLFNTQGDEQYF
NA	TRBV18	TRBJ2-1	TRBD2	TGTGCCAGCTCACCACCGCCGACTAGCGGGTTTAACAATGAGCAGTTCTTC	CASSPPPTSGFNNEQFF
NA	TRBV30	TRBJ2-7	TRBD1	TGTGCCTGGAGTGTACTTAGACAGGGTTACGAGCAGTACTTC	CAWSVLRQGYEQYF
few	TRBV2	TRBJ1-1	TRBD1	TGTGCCAGCAGCCTCGGGGACAGGGAGAACACTGAAGCTTTCTTT	CASSLGDRENTEAFF
NA	TRBV5-4	TRBJ1-6	NA	TGTGCCAGCAGCTCGCAGGGGTTCCGGAGTTCACCCCTCCACTTT	CASSSQGFRSSPLHF
NA	TRBV5-1	TRBJ2-5	NA	TGCGCCAGCAGCCCCCCGGGTGGGTACAGGGAGACCCAGTACTTC	CASSPPGGYRETQYF
NA	TRBV3-1/TRBV3-2	TRBJ2-7	TRBD2	TGTGCCAGCAGCCCGCGTCCGGGAGGCACCTACGAGCAGTACTTC	CASSPRPGGTYEQYF